This T cell receptor beta chain was sequenced for a study of human T cells and chemical hapten exposure (dated by TCRdb to about 2021). Background on the whole study: For sensitization, 2% DPC in acetone was applied to a roughly 2 cm by roughly 2 cm area of upper inner arm skin. Patients additionally received weekly therapeutic DPC doses to the scalp throughout the approximately 22-week study period. Patch testing was done on the upper back using Finn chambers containing 0.01% DPC, and results were scored after 6 days according to International Contact Dermatitis Research Group standards. The mostly female patient cohort included alopecia areata with under or over 50% scalp involvement, alopecia totalis and alopecia universalis. Libraries were combined into a pool for sequencing, and differences in TCR yield between samples came mainly from small differences in library volumes within the pool. The study tracked peripheral blood TCR repertoire changes in vivo during primary and secondary sensitization to the hapten diphenylcyclopropenone (DPC) in alopecia patients. Patient blood was sampled pre-sensitization (week 0) and at 2, 6 and about 24 weeks after DPC sensitization. Blood for TCR sequencing was provided by twenty-nine alopecia patients at one to four time points (pre-sensitization, 2, 6 and 24 weeks). Both TCR alpha and TCR beta chains were sequenced from each blood RNA sample.

About this clonotype: Its cognate antigen has yet to be identified. A much larger clone lies a single base off, so this may be a read error.

Receptor amplification or capture employed RACE. The listed sequencing device is NextSeq 500. During library preparation, unique molecular identifiers were attached to individual cDNA molecules so that TCRs could be counted quantitatively and reproducibly. On the authors' methods: The median number of TCRs per sample was around 96,000, ranging from 23,224 to 690,600. V, J and CDR3 annotation of the TCR reads was performed with the Decombinator software suite. To make PS versus PT1 abundance plots, every sample was subsampled to the same number of TCRs (28,000). Expanded TCRs were defined as absent before sensitization and observed at least eight times at the 2-week time point. Through fastp at Q25 and MiXCR, TCRdb rebuilt clones from the public reads, retaining in-frame beta chains. Duplicate CDR3 protein sequences are folded into a single record with the most common DNA and genes. None of the V and J calls come from the authors' own analysis; TCRdb made them. A total of about 52,000 distinct CDR3 sequences appear in this sample, roughly a tenth of them only once. The leading ten clones occupy roughly 9% of the sample.

As encoded in the germline V gene, CDR1 is SGHNT while CDR2 is YENEEA. V sheds 8 bases and J sheds 7 bases, leaving 18 bases between their ends. Reading from cysteine to phenylalanine, the CDR3 counts 13 amino acids. This entry keeps only the CDR3 DNA: 39 bases, framed from base 1. Explained via the paper, the time point label denotes: pre-sensitization, week 0. The treatment or condition label for this specimen denotes: therapeutic diphenylcyclopropenone sensitization with weekly scalp DPC. Total RNA was extracted from unfractionated whole blood collected in Tempus Blood RNA tubes. Blood at each patch-test visit was drawn before the patch test was applied. To be eligible, patients had to be aged 18 to 70, diagnosed with alopecia and judged suitable for DPC therapy, while pregnant patients were excluded. Overall study outcomes, separate from this receptor: All patients had alopecia, a presumed autoimmune disease, so their immune response might differ from that of healthy individuals. Compared with pre-sensitization or healthy control sets, expanded TCRs formed significantly more large CDR3 similarity clusters, which is consistent with antigen-driven responses. The number of TCRs above 1 in 1000 frequency did not change with DPC sensitization; there was no evidence of global repertoire structure alterations. After repeated subsampling, changes were observed in the strength of the expansion versus patch-test correlation and in the threshold at which the correlation became significant. A positive correlation was found between the number of PT1 expanded TCRs and patch test score, with significance reached at thresholds 8, 16 and 32 but not 4.

The chain employs TRBV11-3 and TRBJ2-7; the D gene cannot be resolved reliably. The receptor was derived from a woman aged 25 to 45 with alopecia areata. Some clones in this sample may be carry-over from other donors' samples. Sequences were derived from whole blood, sampled in connection with sensitization to the hapten diphenylcyclopropenone (DPC). For the CDR3, the sequence is CASCSPPLREQYF. At the DNA level, the sequence is TGTGCCAGCTGCTCCCCCCCATTACGGGAGCAGTACTTC.